Listed here are 27 T cell receptor beta chains from one sample, sequenced in a study of cytomegalovirus exposure and HLA in healthy donors. Primers included in the PCR were 60 Vbeta and 13 Jbeta primers. Generated by immunoSEQ multiplex PCR, the TCRdb table keeps only in-frame clones and is missing some. This table holds some 120,000 clones. Sequenced sample: PBMCs. Receptors were obtained from a man aged 25 to 45 in good health and CMV-seronegative.

The chain links TRBV15 to TRBJ2-7, with a weak D call TRBD2 (6 bases). V dropped 0 bases and J dropped 12 bases, with 18 bases sitting between them. Germline V gene sequence: CDR1 LNHNV, CDR2 YYDKDF (reference sequence). The length of the CDR3 is 14 residues. CDR3 protein: CATSRDQAGSPGYF. The CDR3 nucleotides are TGTGCCACCAGCAGAGATCAGGCGGGAAGTCCCGGGTACTTC.

The chain carries TRBV4-1 and TRBJ2-1, with TRBD2 as a possible D gene (5 bases). CDR3 size: 16 residues. Germline-derived CDR1 and CDR2 are MGHRA and YSYEKL. Trimming took off 4 bases at V and 0 bases at J, with 13 bases between the two ends. CDR3 sequence: CASSPTGFFSYNEQFF. DNA of the CDR3: TGCGCCAGCAGCCCTACGGGGTTTTTCTCCTACAATGAGCAGTTCTTC.

The CDR3 is CASSSKGVLAGGKMRETQYF. CDR3 coding DNA: TGCGCCAGCAGCTCGAAAGGGGTACTAGCGGGAGGCAAAATGCGAGAGACCCAGTACTTC. The chain combines TRBV5-1 with TRBJ2-5; 12 nucleotides match TRBD2. Germline V gene data show CDR1 as SGHRS and CDR2 as YFSETQ. The CDR3 length is 20 residues. With 3 bases clipped from V and 4 bases from J, the junction kept 19 bases outside the gene matches.

The V and J genes are TRBV4-2 and TRBJ1-3; D is possibly TRBD1 (6 bases). The CDR3 runs to 14 residues. Trimming cost V 5 bases and J 8 bases, with 16 bases left between them. Per the germline V gene, CDR1 is LGHNA and CDR2 is YNFKEQ. CDR3 coding DNA: TGTGCCAGCAGCAAACCAGGGGCATCGGACACCATATATTTT. Translation: CASSKPGASDTIYF.

The V and J genes are TRBV7-6 and TRBJ2-3, with D tentatively TRBD2 (6 bases). CDR3 length: 15 residues. Trimming took 0 bases from V and 4 from J, leaving 11 bases between them. CDR1 and CDR2 from the germline V gene are SGHVS and FNYEAQ. CDR3 nucleotides: TGTGCCAGCAGCTTAGCGGGAAGGGAGGCAGATACGCAGTATTTT. Its translation is CASSLAGREADTQYF.

The chain is built from TRBV18 and TRBJ2-7, with 11 bases matching TRBD2. The CDR3 sequence is 15 residues long. CDR1 and CDR2 (germline): KGHSH, LQKENI. Trimming removed 5 bases from V and 0 bases from J; junction bases left unmatched: 3. The CDR3 sequence: CASSSTSGSSYEQYF. CDR3 DNA: TGTGCCAGCTCATCAACTAGCGGGAGCTCCTACGAGCAGTACTTC.

The chain combines TRBV9 with TRBJ2-3; 7 positions match TRBD1. Germline V CDR1 and CDR2: SGDLS, YYNGEE. The CDR3 sequence is 15 residues long. J gave up 0 bases and V 4 bases, and 5 bases lay outside the gene matches. CDR3 residues: CASSSTGLSTDTQYF. Here the CDR3 DNA reads TGTGCCAGCAGCTCGACAGGGTTGAGCACAGATACGCAGTATTTT.

In DNA, the CDR3 is TGTGCCAGCAGCTCAGGGACAGTGATCACTGAAGCTTTCTTT. This encodes CASSSGTVITEAFF. The chain recombines TRBV7-2 with TRBJ1-1; 7 bases line up with TRBD1. The CDR3 is made up of 14 amino acids. V trimming: 4 bases; J trimming: 4 bases; junction bases outside the gene matches: 6. The germline V gene has CDR1 SGHTA and CDR2 FQGNSA. Looking up the rest from reference TRBV7-2 and TRBJ1-1 gives the full variable domain: GAGVSQSPSNKVTEKGKDVELRCDPISGHTALYWYRQSLGQGLEFLIYFQGNSAPDKSGLPSDRFSAERTGGSVSTLTIQRTQQEDSAVYLCASSSGTVITEAFFGQGTRLTVV.

J is TRBJ2-7 and V is TRBV5-1; the match to TRBD2 covers 12 bases. Germline loops: CDR1 SGHRS, CDR2 YFSETQ. V lost 4 bases, J lost 0 bases, and 2 bases stayed unmatched. This CDR3 is 15 amino acids long. CDR3 DNA: TGCGCCAGCAGCGGGGGACTAGCGGGCTCCTACGAGCAGTACTTC. Its protein product is CASSGGLAGSYEQYF. Full variable domain (missing parts from reference TRBV5-1 and TRBJ2-7): KAGVTQTPRYLIKTRGQQVTLSCSPISGHRSVSWYQQTPGQGLQFLFEYFSETQRNKGNFPGRFSGRQFSNSRSEMNVSTLELGDSALYLCASSGGLAGSYEQYFGPGTRLTVT.

This chain joins TRBV6-5 and TRBJ2-7; TRBD1 aligns across 7 bases. Germline CDR1 MNHEY, CDR2 SVGAGI. The CDR3 spans 15 residues. V was clipped by 0 bases and J by 2 bases; unmatched bases: 4. The CDR3 loop is CASSYSGQATYEQYF. The CDR3 nucleotides read TGTGCCAGCAGTTACTCCGGACAGGCGACCTACGAGCAGTACTTC.

According to its frequency, this clone is large. Within the sample, other DNA sequences also encode this same CDR3. V gene TRBV6-1 combines with J gene TRBJ2-3, with D tentatively TRBD2 (6 bases). The CDR3 is 16 residues long. Per the germline V gene, CDR1 is MNHNS and CDR2 is SASEGT. The V end lost 4 bases, the J end lost 4 bases, and 18 bases lay between the germline ends. This CDR3 is CASSGSVSGESDTQYF. Written as DNA, the CDR3 is TGTGCCAGCAGTGGTTCAGTATCGGGAGAATCAGATACGCAGTATTTT.

This chain uses TRBV6-5 with TRBJ1-1; a possible D gene is TRBD1 (6 bases). V lost 2 bases and J lost 0, with 7 bases in between. CDR1 and CDR2 (germline): MNHEY, SVGAGI. This CDR3 region has 14 residues. CDR3 sequence (DNA): TGTGCCAGCAGTTACCAGGGGTTGAACACTGAAGCTTTCTTT. Its protein is CASSYQGLNTEAFF.

The gene calls are TRBV6-1 and TRBJ2-7, with 16 bases matching TRBD2. The CDR3 length is 15 residues. Unmatched junction bases numbered 7, after V lost 7 bases and J lost 7 bases. Germline CDR1 is MNHNS and CDR2 is SASEGT. For the CDR3, the DNA is TGTGCCAGCACGGGACTAGCGGGAGGGGGTGGAGAGCAGTACTTC. This gives the protein CASTGLAGGGGEQYF.

The chain carries TRBV28 and TRBJ1-1; no clear D gene. Trimming stripped 3 bases from V and 2 bases from J, with 19 bases between. Germline V lookup: CDR1 MDHEN, CDR2 SYDVKM. CDR3 length: 17 amino acids. The DNA of the CDR3 is TGTGCCAGCAGTTTTCCGACAACCCCCGGGGTAAACACTGAAGCTTTCTTT. Its protein is CASSFPTTPGVNTEAFF.

The chain is built from TRBV11-1 and TRBJ2-7; 11 bases map to TRBD1. The CDR3 sequence is 17 residues long. J was trimmed by 2 bases and V by 2 bases; bases with no gene match: 8. Germline assignment: CDR1 SGHAT and CDR2 FQDESV (reference sequence). CDR3 in DNA: TGTGCCAGCAGCTTAAACCTCGGACAGGGGGCAGCCTACGAGCAGTACTTC. Its translation is CASSLNLGQGAAYEQYF.

The V call is TRBV7-9, the J call TRBJ1-6, with D perhaps matching TRBD1 (5 bases). The CDR3 consists of 14 residues. Deletions cut 0 bases from V and 9 bases from J, with 9 bases between. Germline CDR1 is SEHNR and CDR2 is FQNEAQ (reference sequence). In DNA form, the CDR3 reads TGTGCCAGCAGCTTAGCGCAAGGGGTTTCACCCCTCCACTTT. Encoded protein: CASSLAQGVSPLHF.

The chain employs TRBV18 and TRBJ1-1; maybe TRBD1 (5 bases). This CDR3 has 16 amino acids. V lost 5 bases, J lost 0 bases, and 16 bases lay in between. Germline-derived CDR1 and CDR2 are KGHSH and LQKENI. CDR3 DNA: TGTGCCAGCTCAGGGCAGGGCCAAATGATGAACACTGAAGCTTTCTTT. Its translation: CASSGQGQMMNTEAFF.

This chain joins TRBV7-9 and TRBJ2-1, with 9 positions matching TRBD2. Germline V CDR1 and CDR2: SEHNR, FQNEAQ (reference sequence). This CDR3 has 16 residues. J was trimmed by 10 bases and V by 0 bases; bases with no gene match: 10. The DNA of the CDR3 is TGTGCCAGCAGCTTAGCGCGGGCTAGCGGGAAGTGGGAGCAGTTCTTC. Protein: CASSLARASGKWEQFF.

The V and J genes are TRBV7-8 and TRBJ1-1; D is undetermined. Germline lookup yields CDR1 SGHVS and CDR2 FQNEAQ. Trimming removed 1 base from V and 4 bases from J, with 13 bases in between. The length of the CDR3 is 15 residues. Here the CDR3 DNA reads TGTGCCAGCAGCTTAGACGGGAAATCGGGCACTGAAGCTTTCTTT. It is translated as CASSLDGKSGTEAFF.

This rearrangement joins TRBV28 to TRBJ1-6; 7 positions agree with TRBD1. The CDR3 sequence is 15 residues long. The V gene's germline CDR1 is MDHEN and CDR2 SYDVKM. Germline trimming cut 8 bases from V and 10 bases from J; bases unmatched to any gene: 14. This chain's CDR3 is CASGAPGQYGSPLHF. The DNA of the CDR3 is TGTGCCAGCGGCGCCCCGGGACAGTATGGCTCACCCCTCCACTTT.

The chain links TRBV19 to TRBJ2-5, with D possibly being TRBD1 (6 bases). The DNA end favors TRBJ2-7, so the J call may be wrong. Per the germline V gene, CDR1 is LNHDA and CDR2 is SQIVND (reference sequence). The CDR3 contains 15 residues. The CDR3 spells CASSPTPGASYEQYF. CDR3 DNA: TGTGCCAGTAGTCCCACCCCAGGGGCCTCCTACGAGCAGTACTTC.

The chain carries TRBV5-8 and TRBJ2-5; possible D gene TRBD1, 6 bases. CDR1 is SGHTS, CDR2 YDEGEE, per germline. Trimming shortened V by 4 bases and J by 3 bases, and 13 bases separated the two germline ends. The CDR3 loop spans 14 amino acids. CDR3 sequence (DNA): TGTGCCAGCAGCCAAGGACAGCCCAAAGAGACCCAGTACTTC. Its translation: CASSQGQPKETQYF.

The chain links TRBV19 to TRBJ2-6; TRBD1 is a possible D gene (5 bases). The CDR3 sequence is 15 residues long. Trimming took off 6 bases at V and 0 bases at J, with 9 bases between the two ends. Germline V gene data show CDR1 as LNHDA and CDR2 as SQIVND (reference sequence). CDR3 sequence reads: CASRQARSGANVLTF. Written as DNA, the CDR3 is TGTGCCAGTAGACAGGCACGCTCTGGGGCCAACGTCCTGACTTTC.

This rearrangement joins TRBV27 to TRBJ2-7; 7 bases are shared with TRBD1. The CDR3 runs to 13 residues. CDR1 and CDR2 (germline): MNHEY, SMNVEV (reference sequence). The J segment lost 1 base and the V segment lost 5 bases, leaving 2 bases of the junction unmatched. CDR3 sequence reads: CASSRRGSYEQYF. The CDR3 DNA reads as TGTGCCAGCAGTCGCAGGGGGTCCTACGAGCAGTACTTC.

J is TRBJ1-4 and V is TRBV7-8, with D unresolved. CDR1 and CDR2 from the germline V gene are SGHVS and FQNEAQ. The V and J ends lost 2 bases and 4 bases respectively, with 14 bases between them. CDR3 size: 16 residues. The CDR3 sequence is CASSLNGRLLNEKLFF. As DNA, the CDR3 is TGTGCCAGCAGCTTAAATGGGCGTCTGCTTAATGAAAAACTGTTTTTT.

The rearrangement uses TRBV28 and TRBJ2-1; TRBD1 is a possible D gene (5 bases). The CDR3 is 13 amino acids. Trimming cost V 8 bases and J 9 bases, with 17 bases left between them. Germline values: CDR1 MDHEN, CDR2 SYDVKM. The CDR3 DNA follows: TGTGCCAGCGGTCCCAGGGTTAGGACTGAGCAGTTCTTC. Translated, it gives CASGPRVRTEQFF.

This chain joins TRBV4-1 and TRBJ1-2; a weak D match, TRBD1 (6 bases). V was shortened by 2 bases and J by 6 bases, with 13 bases between the two germline ends. Germline V gene data show CDR1 as MGHRA and CDR2 as YSYEKL. The CDR3 sequence is 14 residues long. This chain's CDR3 is CASSQPTGDNGYTF. The DNA for the CDR3 is TGCGCCAGCAGCCAACCGACAGGAGATAATGGCTACACCTTC.